The 18 T cell receptor beta chains in this list originate from one sample, sequenced in a study of T cells after yellow fever vaccination. TCRdb reprocessed the 5' RACE reads with MiXCR, giving one entry per CDR3 protein. The sample lists some 560,000 distinct CDR3 sequences, roughly 21% seen once, with approximately 15% in the top ten. The material was PBMCs, obtained 15 days after the yellow fever booster vaccination. The receptors here all came from a young man who received the YFV17D yellow fever vaccine.

V is TRBV28 and J is TRBJ2-5, with D maybe TRBD2 (7 bases). The CDR3 is 14 amino acids. V lost 6 bases and J lost 4, with 15 bases in between. Germline-derived CDR1 and CDR2 are MDHEN and SYDVKM. The CDR3 spells CASSQEGGRETQYF. The CDR3 coding sequence is TGTGCCAGCAGCCAAGAGGGGGGGCGAGAGACCCAGTACTTC.

The genes are TRBV20-1 and TRBJ2-1; 9 bases align to TRBD2. The V and J ends lost 6 bases and 9 bases, in that order; junction bases with no gene match: 9. CDR1 is DFQATT, CDR2 SNEGSKA, per germline (reference sequence). CDR3 length equals 13 residues. The CDR3 coding sequence is TGCAGTGCGGGACTAGCCGCCCCCAGTGAGCAGTTCTTC. Translating it yields CSAGLAAPSEQFF.

This clonotype was found a few times. This chain joins TRBV28 and TRBJ1-5; D gene uncertain. Germline values: CDR1 MDHEN, CDR2 SYDVKM. The CDR3 contains 12 residues. The V gene lost 7 bases and the J gene lost 9 bases, with 13 bases spanning the gap. CDR3 sequence (DNA): TGTGCCAGCATCACCGCGGGAGGGCCCCAGCATTTT. It translates to CASITAGGPQHF.

This clonotype was seen a handful of times. V usage is TRBV15 and J usage is TRBJ1-5, with D uncertain. V lost 4 bases and J 0 bases, leaving 10 bases between the germline ends. From germline, CDR1 is LNHNV and CDR2 YYDKDF (reference sequence). The CDR3 length is 15 residues. The CDR3 sequence: CATSIGRDSNQPQHF. In DNA, the CDR3 is TGTGCCACCAGCATAGGACGGGATAGCAATCAGCCCCAGCATTTT.

The V gene is TRBV7-9, the J gene TRBJ2-7, with 7 nucleotides matching TRBD1. Germline V gene sequence: CDR1 SEHNR, CDR2 FQNEAQ (reference sequence). This CDR3 comprises 14 residues. With 2 bases clipped from V and 6 bases from J, the junction kept 7 bases outside the gene matches. CDR3 region: CASSLSDRVGEQYF. Here the CDR3 DNA reads TGTGCCAGCAGCTTAAGCGACAGGGTGGGCGAGCAGTACTTC.

This clonotype was counted a few times. The chain uses TRBV6-5 and TRBJ2-5; TRBD2 might be the D (6 bases). CDR1 and CDR2 from the germline V gene are MNHEY and SVGAGI. V lost 2 bases to trimming and J lost 3 bases, with 10 bases between them. The CDR3 covers 14 residues. The CDR3, as DNA: TGTGCCAGCAGTTACGCGGCGGGGAAAGAGACCCAGTACTTC. It specifies CASSYAAGKETQYF.

V usage is TRBV5-5 and J usage is TRBJ2-7; D is uncertain. CDR1 is SGHKS and CDR2 is YYEKEE in the germline V gene (reference sequence). V was shortened by 2 bases and J by 2 bases, with 11 bases between the two germline ends. There are 14 residues in the CDR3. The CDR3 sequence: CASSLDFWAYEQYF. The DNA of the CDR3 is TGTGCCAGCAGCTTAGACTTCTGGGCCTACGAGCAGTACTTC.

V and J are TRBV6-2 or TRBV6-3 and TRBJ2-7, with no clear D. The V end lost 2 bases, the J end lost 1 base, and 9 bases lay between the germline ends. The germline CDR1 and CDR2 sequences are MNHEY and SVGEGT. This CDR3 is 14 amino acids long. The CDR3 coding sequence is TGTGCCAGCAGTTACACCTCCTTGTCCTACGAGCAGTACTTC. Translation: CASSYTSLSYEQYF.

This clonotype was seen a handful of times. The gene calls are TRBV7-6 and TRBJ2-3, with D unresolved. The CDR3 is 13 amino acids. Trimming removed 5 bases at V and 0 bases at J, with 6 bases between. Looked up from germline, CDR1 is SGHVS and CDR2 is FNYEAQ. CDR3 nucleotides: TGTGCCAGCAGCCGCCTTAGCACAGATACGCAGTATTTT. Translated, it gives CASSRLSTDTQYF.

The chain is built from TRBV3-1 and TRBJ2-3, with TRBD2 identical over 9 bases. Germline loops: CDR1 LGHDT, CDR2 YNNKEL (reference sequence). J gave up 6 bases and V 4 bases, and 17 bases lay outside the gene matches. The CDR3 sequence is 18 residues long. DNA of the CDR3: TGTGCCAGCAGCCCCATCCTAGCGGGACGGCGTCGGGACGATACGCAGTATTTT. Translated: CASSPILAGRRRDDTQYF.

The chain uses TRBV9 and TRBJ2-2; TRBD1 is a possible D gene (7 bases). V lost 3 bases, J lost 5 bases, and 17 bases lay in between. The germline V gene encodes CDR1 SGDLS and CDR2 YYNGEE. The CDR3 runs to 16 residues. CDR3 region: CASSETGAGGTGELFF. In nucleotides, the CDR3 is TGTGCCAGCAGCGAAACAGGGGCCGGAGGGACCGGGGAGCTGTTTTTT. The whole variable domain, filled in from reference TRBV9 and TRBJ2-2, reads DSGVTQTPKHLITATGQRVTLRCSPRSGDLSVYWYQQSLDQGLQFLIQYYNGEERAKGNILERFSAQQFPDLHSELNLSSLELGDSALYFCASSETGAGGTGELFFGEGSRLTVL.

This clonotype was detected only a few times. Here the CDR3 reads CASSLGVAGEVEFF. CDR3 in DNA: TGTGCCAGCAGCTTAGGGGTCGCCGGGGAGGTTGAGTTCTTC. The chain carries TRBV7-9 and TRBJ2-1; TRBD2 might be the D (6 bases). CDR3 size: 14 residues. Per germline, CDR1 SEHNR and CDR2 FQNEAQ (reference sequence). Trimming shortened V by 1 base and J by 14 bases, and 18 bases separated the two germline ends.

The V and J genes are TRBV20-1 and TRBJ2-4; 8 bases map to TRBD1. The length of the CDR3 is 14 residues. J was trimmed by 0 bases and V by 5 bases; bases with no gene match: 3. Germline V lookup: CDR1 DFQATT, CDR2 SNEGSKA (reference sequence). CDR3 in DNA: TGCAGTGCTGTGACAGGGGAAGCCAAAAACATTCAGTACTTC. Translated: CSAVTGEAKNIQYF.

The chain recombines TRBV28 with TRBJ2-3, with TRBD2 matching over 12 bases. Germline V gives CDR1 MDHEN, CDR2 SYDVKM. This CDR3 is 17 amino acids long. V gave up 5 bases and J gave up 4 bases; unmatched junction bases: 10. In DNA form, the CDR3 reads TGTGCCAGCAGTCCCGTTCTGGCTAGCGGGAGGGCAGATACGCAGTATTTT. Amino acids: CASSPVLASGRADTQYF.

This clonotype came up a few times. The rearrangement uses TRBV27 and TRBJ2-7, with TRBD1 as a possible D gene (6 bases). With 0 bases removed from V and 5 bases from J, the gap between germline ends came to 20 bases. Per germline, CDR1 MNHEY and CDR2 SMNVEV (reference sequence). The CDR3 totals 17 residues. The chain's CDR3 is CASSLSFRAGDGHEQYF. The CDR3 nucleotides are TGTGCCAGCAGTTTATCGTTTCGGGCAGGGGACGGCCACGAGCAGTACTTC.

This clonotype was seen a few times. The chain couples TRBV7-2 to TRBJ2-5, with TRBD2 identical over 9 bases. This CDR3 contains 15 residues. Unmatched junction bases numbered 9, after V lost 5 bases and J lost 5 bases. Per germline, CDR1 SGHTA and CDR2 FQGNSA. CDR3 region: CASSLFSGRPETQYF. The CDR3 region has the DNA TGTGCCAGCAGCCTATTCAGCGGGAGGCCGGAGACCCAGTACTTC. The entire variable domain, with the rest obtained from reference TRBV7-2 and TRBJ2-5, is as follows: GAGVSQSPSNKVTEKGKDVELRCDPISGHTALYWYRQSLGQGLEFLIYFQGNSAPDKSGLPSDRFSAERTGGSVSTLTIQRTQQEDSAVYLCASSLFSGRPETQYFGPGTRLLVL.

V and J are TRBV4-1 and TRBJ2-2; TRBD1 might be the D (5 bases). Looked up from germline, CDR1 is MGHRA and CDR2 is YSYEKL. CDR3 length equals 14 residues. Trimming removed 4 bases from V and 9 bases from J, with 15 bases in between. CDR3 DNA sequence: TGCGCCAGCAGCCGCCTCCAGGGCCACCGGGAGCTGTTTTTT. Translated, it gives CASSRLQGHRELFF.

There are a few counts of this clonotype. The chain links TRBV3-1 to TRBJ2-6; no clear D. CDR1 is LGHDT, CDR2 YNNKEL, per germline (reference sequence). Trimming stripped 3 bases from V and 1 base from J, with 10 bases between. This CDR3 comprises 16 residues. DNA for the CDR3: TGTGCCAGCAGCCACGTACTGAAGTCTGGGGCCAACGTCCTGACTTTC. Protein sequence: CASSHVLKSGANVLTF.